One and the same sample provided the 2 T cell receptor beta chains below, sequenced in a study of cytomegalovirus exposure and HLA in healthy donors. PCR primers comprised 60 Vbeta and 13 Jbeta primers. Assay: immunoSEQ multiplex PCR; the TCRdb copy retains only in-frame clones and omits some. The sample holds approximately 100,000 clones, around 72% seen once. The specimen was PBMCs. These receptors were taken from a male donor in good health and CMV-seronegative.

The chain recombines TRBV28 with TRBJ2-1; 12 nucleotides align to TRBD2. The CDR3 is 16 residues long. V lost 1 base to trimming and J lost 7 bases; unmatched junction nucleotides: 5. CDR1 and CDR2 from the germline V gene are MDHEN and SYDVKM. The CDR3 reads CASSLFPGTSGNEQFF. CDR3 bases: TGTGCCAGCAGTTTATTTCCCGGGACTAGCGGGAATGAGCAGTTCTTC.

V usage is TRBV30 and J usage is TRBJ2-7; D ambiguous. Germline-derived CDR1 and CDR2 are GTSNPN and SVGIG (reference sequence). CDR3 length: 14 amino acids. Trimming stripped 3 bases from V and 7 bases from J, with 19 bases between. CDR3 bases: TGTGCCTGGAGGGCCAGTATCGATACCTTTGAGCAGTACTTC. Translating it yields CAWRASIDTFEQYF.